The 16 T cell receptor beta chains presented below share a single source sample, sequenced in a study of OX40 agonist ivuxolimab in advanced cancers. The repertoire was sequenced with immunoSEQ multiplex PCR; TCRdb's copy has only in-frame clones and lacks some. The sample has approximately 68,000 clones; roughly 85% are singletons. Sequenced material: CD4+ or CD8+ T cells sorted from blood, taken in a trial of the OX40 agonist ivuxolimab. These receptors all stem from an adult with an advanced solid tumor such as melanoma, head and neck, liver or kidney cancer.

As DNA, the CDR3 is TGTGCCAGCAGTTTGGGGGGCGAGCAGTACGTC. Protein sequence: CASSLGGEQYV. V gene TRBV25-1 combines with J gene TRBJ2-7, with D possibly matching TRBD2 (6 bases). CDR1 MGHDK and CDR2 SYGVNS come from the germline V gene. The ends were cut back, 5 bases at V and 6 bases at J, with 8 bases in the middle. The CDR3 is made up of 11 amino acids.

The V call is TRBV4-2, the J call TRBJ1-4; D gene ambiguous. From germline, CDR1 is LGHNA and CDR2 YNFKEQ. This CDR3 spans 16 amino acids. The germline V and J ends were trimmed by 2 bases and 4 bases, with 14 bases remaining between them. The CDR3 region has the DNA TGTGCCAGCAGCCAAAAAGTAGCACAGATTAATGAAAAACTGTTTTTT. This translates into CASSQKVAQINEKLFF.

This chain joins TRBV4-1 and TRBJ2-1; 8 nucleotides align to TRBD1. In germline, CDR1 is MGHRA, CDR2 YSYEKL. The CDR3 has 16 residues. J was trimmed by 7 bases and V by 4 bases; bases with no gene match: 12. The CDR3 nucleotides read TGCGCCAGCAGCCTCTGGACAGGGATCCTCGGGAATGAGCAGTTCTTC. Its protein is CASSLWTGILGNEQFF.

V usage is TRBV19 and J usage is TRBJ1-5; D uncertain. Germline loops: CDR1 LNHDA, CDR2 SQIVND (reference sequence). Trimming took 4 bases from V and 0 from J, leaving 10 bases between them. This CDR3 contains 15 residues. The CDR3, as DNA: TGTGCCAGTAGTACCCTAGAGTTTAGCAATCAGCCCCAGCATTTT. As protein: CASSTLEFSNQPQHF.

The chain has TRBV12-5 and TRBJ1-2; a weak D match, TRBD1 (5 bases). With 6 bases removed from V and 1 base from J, the gap between germline ends came to 9 bases. This CDR3 region has 13 residues. Germline CDR1 is LGHNT and CDR2 is FRNRAP. This chain's CDR3 is CASGQGDNYGYTF. The CDR3, as DNA: TGTGCTAGTGGCCAGGGAGATAACTATGGCTACACCTTC. Full variable domain (outside the CDR3, taken from reference TRBV12-5 and TRBJ1-2): DARVTQTPRHKVTEMGQEVTMRCQPILGHNTVFWYRQTMMQGLELLAYFRNRAPLDDSGMPKDRFSAEMPDATLATLKIQPSEPRDSAVYFCASGQGDNYGYTFGSGTRLTVV.

This chain connects TRBV7-9 to TRBJ1-6, with 7 bases fitting TRBD1. CDR3 length: 16 residues. Trimming cost V 3 bases and J 6 bases; bases outside gene matches: 8. Germline lookup yields CDR1 SEHNR and CDR2 FQNEAQ (reference sequence). Written as DNA, the CDR3 is TGTGCCAGCAGCTTCGCGACAGGGAGCGGTAATTCACCCCTCCACTTT. It yields the protein CASSFATGSGNSPLHF.

The V gene is TRBV30, the J gene TRBJ2-3; D gene unclear. Germline values: CDR1 GTSNPN, CDR2 SVGIG (reference sequence). The V end lost 5 bases, the J end lost 2 bases, and 11 bases lay between the germline ends. The CDR3 runs 13 residues. The CDR3 spells CAWDNRVTDTQYF. CDR3 in DNA: TGTGCCTGGGACAATAGGGTCACAGATACGCAGTATTTT. Using reference TRBV30 and TRBJ2-3 for the parts outside the CDR3, the full variable domain is SQTIHQWPATLVQPVGSPLSLECTVEGTSNPNLYWYRQAAGRGLQLLFYSVGIGQISSEVPQNLSASRPQDRQFILSSKKLLLSDSGFYLCAWDNRVTDTQYFGPGTRLTVL.

Relative to its sample, this clone is large. Different DNA sequences within this sample yield the same CDR3. This chain links TRBV30 with TRBJ1-5; D remains unclear. Germline V gene lookup returns CDR1 GTSNPN and CDR2 SVGIG (reference sequence). This CDR3 comprises 13 residues. V lost 0 bases and J 1 base, leaving 4 bases between the germline ends. The CDR3 reads CAWSVDSNQPQHF. The CDR3, as DNA: TGTGCCTGGAGTGTTGACAGCAATCAGCCCCAGCATTTT. Full variable domain (remainder filled in from reference TRBV30 and TRBJ1-5): SQTIHQWPATLVQPVGSPLSLECTVEGTSNPNLYWYRQAAGRGLQLLFYSVGIGQISSEVPQNLSASRPQDRQFILSSKKLLLSDSGFYLCAWSVDSNQPQHFGDGTRLSIL.

The chain combines TRBV7-9 with TRBJ1-2; a weak D match, TRBD1 (6 bases). This CDR3 has 16 residues. V was pared by 5 bases and J by 4 bases, with 20 bases between. Per germline, CDR1 SEHNR and CDR2 FQNEAQ (reference sequence). The CDR3 DNA is TGTGCCAGCAGCCCGAAAGGGGGGGACTCGGGCTATGGCTACACCTTC. Amino acids: CASSPKGGDSGYGYTF.

The rearrangement joins TRBV9 to TRBJ1-1, with D uncertain. This CDR3 is built from 15 residues. The germline V gene has CDR1 SGDLS and CDR2 YYNGEE. V was shortened by 0 bases and J by 1 base, with 10 bases between the two germline ends. The CDR3 DNA reads TGTGCCAGCAGCGTAGATATCTGGGCGAACACTGAAGCTTTCTTT. Protein: CASSVDIWANTEAFF.

The chain links TRBV5-5 to TRBJ2-5; perhaps TRBD2 as D (6 bases). Germline CDR1 is SGHKS and CDR2 is YYEKEE (reference sequence). This CDR3 is built from 13 residues. Trimming cost V 0 bases and J 5 bases, with 8 bases left between them. The chain's CDR3 is CASSLVAVETQYF. As DNA, the CDR3 is TGTGCCAGCAGCTTGGTAGCGGTCGAGACCCAGTACTTC.

The DNA for the CDR3 is TGTGCCAGCAGCTTAACTAGCGGGGGGATGGGGTTCTTC. This codes for CASSLTSGGMGFF. The chain carries TRBV7-2 and TRBJ2-1; 12 bases fit TRBD2. Germline V lookup: CDR1 SGHTA, CDR2 FQGNSA. Trimming at V came to 2 bases and at J to 15 bases, leaving 5 bases not matched to a gene. This CDR3 has 13 amino acids.

This rearrangement joins TRBV5-8 to TRBJ2-5, with 11 positions matching TRBD1. CDR1 is SGHTS, CDR2 YDEGEE, per germline. Germline trimming cut 4 bases from V and 5 bases from J; bases unmatched to any gene: 7. The CDR3 spans 15 residues. The DNA of the CDR3 is TGTGCCAGCAGCCAAGGACAGGGGGCGACCGAGACCCAGTACTTC. This gives the protein CASSQGQGATETQYF.

The chain combines TRBV5-6 with TRBJ2-7, with D possibly TRBD1 on 5 matching bases. V was clipped by 4 bases and J by 6 bases, with 14 bases between them. CDR1 SGHDT and CDR2 YYEEEE come from the germline V gene. This CDR3 spans 13 amino acids. This CDR3 reads CASSQPQGGEQYF. In nucleotides, the CDR3 is TGTGCCAGCAGCCAGCCGCAGGGTGGCGAGCAGTACTTC. The whole variable domain, remainder taken from reference TRBV5-6 and TRBJ2-7, is DAGVTQSPTHLIKTRGQQVTLRCSPKSGHDTVSWYQQALGQGPQFIFQYYEEEERQRGNFPDRFSGHQFPNYSSELNVNALLLGDSALYLCASSQPQGGEQYFGPGTRLTVT.

The CDR3 reads CASSFLSGRTTNEKLFF. The CDR3 nucleotides are TGTGCCAGCAGTTTTTTATCGGGGCGCACAACTAATGAAAAACTGTTTTTT. The J gene is TRBJ1-4, the V gene TRBV27, with D perhaps TRBD1 (5 bases). The CDR3 is 17 amino acids. Germline-derived CDR1 and CDR2 are MNHEY and SMNVEV (reference sequence). Between the trimmed V and J ends, which lost 3 bases and 0 bases, there was a span of 14 bases.

The CDR3 DNA reads as TGTGCCAGCAGTGCATCGGTGACCTTAGCCAAAAACATTCAGTACTTC. Protein product: CASSASVTLAKNIQYF. The chain uses TRBV6-6 and TRBJ2-4; D unclear. Germline CDR1 reads MNHNY; CDR2 reads SVGAGI (reference sequence). V lost 5 bases to trimming and J lost 0 bases, with 14 bases between them. This CDR3 spans 16 amino acids.